This entry describes one T cell receptor beta chain. The antigen is unknown. All patients were mismatch repair deficient, assessed by either PCR or immunohistochemistry. TCRs were sequenced from a few patients responding to pembrolizumab. These data are taken from a study of PD-1 blockade in mismatch repair-deficient tumors. Across the study: All were previously treated, progressing patients with 12 mismatch repair-deficient cancer types. Notes on the study in general: Rapid post-treatment expansion, then contraction, generally preceding radiologic response, marked tumor-resident clones.

Looked up from germline, CDR1 is SGHDT and CDR2 is YYEEEE. With 2 bases removed from V and 0 bases from J, the gap between germline ends came to 9 bases. The CDR3 covers 14 residues. This table comes from immunoSEQ multiplex PCR, and its TCRdb copy is limited to in-frame clones, with some not included. This sample has about 79,000 clones, with about 82% found just once. The sample here was peripheral blood, taken 44 weeks after starting pembrolizumab. This sequence originates from an adult with mismatch repair-deficient cancer. The chain is built from TRBV5-6 and TRBJ2-7, with D perhaps matching TRBD1 or TRBD2 (5 bases each). The CDR3 coding sequence is TGTGCCAGCAGCTTCTTCGGGACCTCCTACGAGCAGTACTTC. Translating gives CASSFFGTSYEQYF.